This entry describes one T cell receptor (beta chain). Source study methods: Quantification of nucleated cells was approximated via reference gene primer amplification. This table comes from immunoSEQ multiplex PCR, and its TCRdb copy is limited to in-frame clones, with some not included. V and J calls and clone size come straight from that table; D and trimming were deduced from the DNA. The table has roughly 340,000 clones, around nine tenths seen once. The sample is drawn from a study of blood T cell repertoires in COVID-19. Study at large: Spain, Italy and the United States supplied samples that represented acute and convalescent COVID-19.

Germline CDR1 SGHNT, CDR2 YENEEA. The V and J ends lost 4 bases and 4 bases, in that order; junction bases with no gene match: 6. This CDR3 has 15 residues. Source material: peripheral blood. The TCR comes from a young woman who had recovered from COVID-19. V is TRBV11-3 and J is TRBJ2-2, with 7 nucleotides matching TRBD1. As DNA, the CDR3 is TGTGCCAGCAGCTCCCAGGGACAGTTCACCGGGGAGCTGTTTTTT. Amino acids: CASSSQGQFTGELFF.